Listed below are T cell receptor beta chains from one sample, sequenced in a study of blood T cells in healthy people across ages. TCRdb re-called the 5' RACE reads through MiXCR, storing one row per CDR3 protein. Here the sample spans roughly 2 million distinct CDR3 sequences, around 48% being singletons. The sequenced sample consisted of blood. These receptors all come from a woman between 35 and 50 years old in good health. Both conserved end residues are part of each CDR3. D genes are given only for firm matches. Not every row has a clone size; where given, it reads once, few, many or a size class.

clone size: NA; V gene: TRBV6-5; J gene: TRBJ1-1; D gene: NA; CDR3 DNA: TGTGCCAGCAGTTACGTCAGGGGCACTGAAGCTTTCTTT; CDR3 protein: CASSYVRGTEAFF
clone size: NA; V gene: TRBV2; J gene: TRBJ1-2; D gene: TRBD1; CDR3 DNA: TGTGCCAGCAGGACTGGGACAGCAAGGGGCTACACCTTC; CDR3 protein: CASRTGTARGYTF
clone size: NA; V gene: TRBV5-1; J gene: TRBJ2-5; D gene: NA; CDR3 DNA: TGCGCCAGCAGCTTGGGACGCGGAGCGAAGGAGGGCAAAGAGACCCAGTACTTC; CDR3 protein: CASSLGRGAKEGKETQYF
clone size: NA; V gene: TRBV7-9; J gene: TRBJ1-1; D gene: NA; CDR3 DNA: TGTGCCAGCAGCAAACGACAGGTCTTGAACACTGAAGCTTTCTTT; CDR3 protein: CASSKRQVLNTEAFF
clone size: NA; V gene: TRBV10-2; J gene: TRBJ2-1; D gene: TRBD2; CDR3 DNA: TGCGCCAGCAGTGAGGGCCCCGGGGGGGCCGTTGCAGTGGGGTTCTTC; CDR3 protein: CASSEGPGGAVAVGFF
clone size: NA; V gene: TRBV12-3/TRBV12-4; J gene: TRBJ1-6; D gene: TRBD1; CDR3 DNA: TGTGCCAGCAGCATACAGGGGGCACTTTCACCCCTCCACTTT; CDR3 protein: CASSIQGALSPLHF
clone size: NA; V gene: TRBV12-3/TRBV12-4; J gene: TRBJ2-7; D gene: NA; CDR3 DNA: TGTGCCAGCAGGCGGGACATTGCCTCCTACGAGCAGTACTTC; CDR3 protein: CASRRDIASYEQYF
clone size: few; V gene: TRBV9; J gene: TRBJ2-7; D gene: NA; CDR3 DNA: TGTGCCAGCAGCCCTAAGGGGGGGCTAGCTGGATACGAGCAGTACTTC; CDR3 protein: CASSPKGGLAGYEQYF
clone size: NA; V gene: TRBV4-3; J gene: TRBJ1-1; D gene: NA; CDR3 DNA: TGCGCCAGCAGCCAAGATTTGGGTTTTGAAGCTTTCTTT; CDR3 protein: CASSQDLGFEAFF
clone size: few; V gene: TRBV7-2; J gene: TRBJ2-3; D gene: TRBD1; CDR3 DNA: TGTGCCAGCAGCGACCGGACAGGGCTCGCAGATACGCAGTATTTT; CDR3 protein: CASSDRTGLADTQYF
clone size: NA; V gene: TRBV6-5; J gene: TRBJ2-4; D gene: TRBD1; CDR3 DNA: TGTGCCAGCAGTTCCCCCCGGACAGGGGGCAGTTTGGCCAAAAACATTCAGTACTTC; CDR3 protein: CASSSPRTGGSLAKNIQYF
clone size: once; V gene: TRBV6-1; J gene: TRBJ2-5; D gene: NA; CDR3 DNA: TGTGCCAGCAGCGGGCCACTCAGAGAGACCCAGTACTTC; CDR3 protein: CASSGPLRETQYF
clone size: NA; V gene: TRBV20-1; J gene: TRBJ2-7; D gene: TRBD1; CDR3 DNA: TGCAGTGCTATAAGACAGGGGGCCTACTACGAGCAGTACTTC; CDR3 protein: CSAIRQGAYYEQYF
clone size: NA; V gene: TRBV5-1; J gene: TRBJ2-1; D gene: NA; CDR3 DNA: TGCGCCAGCAGCTTGGGACAGGGAGGGGTATATGAGCAGTTCTTC; CDR3 protein: CASSLGQGGVYEQFF
clone size: few; V gene: TRBV4-1; J gene: TRBJ2-3; D gene: TRBD2; CDR3 DNA: TGCGCCAGCAGCTCCCGACTAGCGGGGGGGCCAAGCACAGATACGCAGTATTTT; CDR3 protein: CASSSRLAGGPSTDTQYF
clone size: NA; V gene: TRBV6-2/TRBV6-3; J gene: TRBJ2-3; D gene: NA; CDR3 DNA: TGTGCCAGCAGTTACGAGGGGTTATCGGGGGATACGCAGTATTTT; CDR3 protein: CASSYEGLSGDTQYF
clone size: NA; V gene: TRBV12-3/TRBV12-4; J gene: TRBJ2-3; D gene: NA; CDR3 DNA: TGTGCCAGCGCCTGGGCAGATACGCAGTATTTT; CDR3 protein: CASAWADTQYF
clone size: NA; V gene: TRBV5-1; J gene: TRBJ1-6; D gene: NA; CDR3 DNA: TGCGCCAGCACTCAGGGCGCGGGATCACCCCTCCACTTT; CDR3 protein: CASTQGAGSPLHF
clone size: NA; V gene: TRBV7-2; J gene: TRBJ2-3; D gene: NA; CDR3 DNA: TGTGCCAGCAGCCCTACCTTGCGGGGCTTTAGCACAGATACGCAGTATTTT; CDR3 protein: CASSPTLRGFSTDTQYF
clone size: NA; V gene: TRBV6-1; J gene: TRBJ2-3; D gene: NA; CDR3 DNA: TGTGCCAGCTGGGCCTACTCTAGCACAGATACGCAGTATTTT; CDR3 protein: CASWAYSSTDTQYF
clone size: few; V gene: TRBV28; J gene: TRBJ2-5; D gene: NA; CDR3 DNA: TGTGCCAGCAGGCTTCCCTCGATAGCTGCGACCCAGTACTTC; CDR3 protein: CASRLPSIAATQYF
clone size: NA; V gene: TRBV2; J gene: TRBJ1-5; D gene: NA; CDR3 DNA: TGTGCCAGCAGTGAACCGTATAGCAATCAGCCCCAGCATTTT; CDR3 protein: CASSEPYSNQPQHF
clone size: NA; V gene: TRBV27; J gene: TRBJ1-2; D gene: NA; CDR3 DNA: TGTGCCAGCAGTTTAAAACCCTACAGCTTAGGAAACGGCTACACCTTC; CDR3 protein: CASSLKPYSLGNGYTF
clone size: few; V gene: TRBV15; J gene: TRBJ1-2; D gene: NA; CDR3 DNA: TGTGCCACTCAACAGGACTATGGCTACACCTTC; CDR3 protein: CATQQDYGYTF
clone size: NA; V gene: TRBV7-9; J gene: TRBJ2-1; D gene: NA; CDR3 DNA: TGTGCCAGCAGCTTAGAAGTGGTGAGGTATGAGCAGTTCTTC; CDR3 protein: CASSLEVVRYEQFF
clone size: NA; V gene: TRBV28; J gene: TRBJ1-1; D gene: NA; CDR3 DNA: TGTGCCAGCGGCGAAGGGGCAGGTCACACTGAAGCTTTCTTT; CDR3 protein: CASGEGAGHTEAFF
clone size: few; V gene: TRBV12-3/TRBV12-4; J gene: TRBJ2-3; D gene: NA; CDR3 DNA: TGTGCCAGCAGTTTGTACTCGAATACGCAGTATTTT; CDR3 protein: CASSLYSNTQYF
clone size: NA; V gene: TRBV6-6; J gene: TRBJ2-7; D gene: TRBD1; CDR3 DNA: TGTGCCAGCAGTTACTCGTACAGGGACAGGTTCTACGAGCAGTACTTC; CDR3 protein: CASSYSYRDRFYEQYF
clone size: many; V gene: TRBV7-2; J gene: TRBJ2-5; D gene: NA; CDR3 DNA: TGTGCCAGCAGCTTAGGGTTTATGGAGACCCAGTACTTC; CDR3 protein: CASSLGFMETQYF
clone size: NA; V gene: TRBV19; J gene: TRBJ2-7; D gene: NA; CDR3 DNA: TGTGCCAGTAGTACGCCGGGGACCTCCTACGAGCAGTACTTC; CDR3 protein: CASSTPGTSYEQYF
clone size: few; V gene: TRBV7-2; J gene: TRBJ2-7; D gene: TRBD1; CDR3 DNA: TGTGCCAGCAGTCACTCCCAGGGGGACTACGAGCAGTACTTC; CDR3 protein: CASSHSQGDYEQYF
clone size: NA; V gene: TRBV3-1; J gene: TRBJ2-3; D gene: NA; CDR3 DNA: TGTGCCAGCAGCATGTCGACTAGTGGGGGGCCCGATACGCAGTATTTT; CDR3 protein: CASSMSTSGGPDTQYF
clone size: NA; V gene: TRBV7-2; J gene: TRBJ1-5; D gene: NA; CDR3 DNA: TGTGCCAGCAGCGAGCAGGGTATGGTTCGGCCCCAGCATTTT; CDR3 protein: CASSEQGMVRPQHF
clone size: NA; V gene: TRBV2; J gene: TRBJ2-1; D gene: TRBD2; CDR3 DNA: TGTGCCAGCAGTGCGGGACTAGCGGGGGCCCTCAGTTACAATGAGCAGTTCTTC; CDR3 protein: CASSAGLAGALSYNEQFF
clone size: few; V gene: TRBV4-3; J gene: TRBJ2-3; D gene: NA; CDR3 DNA: TGCGCCAGCAGCCAAGAGGGGGTATCGGGTTCAGATACGCAGTATTTT; CDR3 protein: CASSQEGVSGSDTQYF
clone size: NA; V gene: TRBV29-1; J gene: TRBJ2-7; D gene: TRBD1; CDR3 DNA: TGCAGCGCCGCGGGACAGGGGAGCGGGGAGCAGTACTTC; CDR3 protein: CSAAGQGSGEQYF
clone size: NA; V gene: TRBV20-1; J gene: TRBJ2-1; D gene: TRBD1; CDR3 DNA: TGCAGTGCTACCGAGCCCGGACAGGAAGGGCAGTTCTTC; CDR3 protein: CSATEPGQEGQFF
clone size: many; V gene: TRBV3-1; J gene: TRBJ2-7; D gene: NA; CDR3 DNA: TGTGCCAGCAGCCAAGGGGTTAGAGCCTACGAGCAGTACTTC; CDR3 protein: CASSQGVRAYEQYF
clone size: NA; V gene: TRBV3-1; J gene: TRBJ2-1; D gene: TRBD1; CDR3 DNA: TGTGCCAGCAGCCGAGAGACAGGGGCGTACAGTGAGCAGTTCTTC; CDR3 protein: CASSRETGAYSEQFF
clone size: NA; V gene: TRBV24-1; J gene: TRBJ2-7; D gene: NA; CDR3 DNA: TGTGCCACCAGTGAGTGGGCAGGAGGGGGTTACGAACAGTACTTC; CDR3 protein: CATSEWAGGGYEQYF
clone size: once; V gene: TRBV20-1; J gene: TRBJ2-1; D gene: NA; CDR3 DNA: TGCAGTGCCATCACTACGCAAAACAATGAGCAGTTCTTC; CDR3 protein: CSAITTQNNEQFF
clone size: few; V gene: TRBV28; J gene: TRBJ1-6; D gene: TRBD1; CDR3 DNA: TGTGCCAGCAGCCCTGGACAGGCTAAGAATTCACCCCTCCACTTT; CDR3 protein: CASSPGQAKNSPLHF
clone size: NA; V gene: TRBV25-1; J gene: TRBJ2-4; D gene: NA; CDR3 DNA: TGTGCCAGCAGTGAGACCGGGACAGCCAAAAACATTCAGTACTTC; CDR3 protein: CASSETGTAKNIQYF
clone size: many; V gene: TRBV29-1; J gene: TRBJ2-3; D gene: NA; CDR3 DNA: TGCAGCGTTGCTAGCGCGGGCACAGATACGCAGTATTTT; CDR3 protein: CSVASAGTDTQYF
clone size: few; V gene: TRBV10-3; J gene: TRBJ2-1; D gene: NA; CDR3 DNA: TGTGCCATCAGTGAGACGGACTCGGCCTACAATGAGCAGTTCTTC; CDR3 protein: CAISETDSAYNEQFF
clone size: NA; V gene: TRBV11-2; J gene: TRBJ2-5; D gene: TRBD2; CDR3 DNA: TGTGCCAGCAGCTTAGATCTGGGAGGGTTCAATGAGCAGTACTTC; CDR3 protein: CASSLDLGGFNEQYF
clone size: NA; V gene: TRBV20-1; J gene: TRBJ2-7; D gene: TRBD2; CDR3 DNA: TGCAGTGCTAGAGGGGGGCTAGCGGGATTATCCGAGCAGTACTTC; CDR3 protein: CSARGGLAGLSEQYF
clone size: NA; V gene: TRBV10-3; J gene: TRBJ1-2; D gene: NA; CDR3 DNA: TGTGCCATCAGAGCACCACCAGGGAGTTCCACCTTC; CDR3 protein: CAIRAPPGSSTF
clone size: NA; V gene: TRBV20-1; J gene: TRBJ2-3; D gene: NA; CDR3 DNA: TGCAGTGCCGCGAACAACGCCGATACGCAGTATTTT; CDR3 protein: CSAANNADTQYF